The subject of this entry is one TCR beta chain. What this receptor recognizes is not known. Base qualities are not recorded, but no much larger clone differs from it by a single base. In light of the paper, this sample's time point label describes: baseline, week 1 (first vaccination visit). What this sample's treatment or condition label stands for: pre-vaccination baseline after standard-of-care therapy. Newly diagnosed WHO grade 3 or 4 IDH1-mutant astrocytomas showing loss of nuclear ATRX were present in the donors. The samples were drawn from NOA16, a multicentre, single-arm, open-label phase I trial in Germany that tested a mutant IDH1 peptide vaccine in humans for the first time. Visit V03 blood draws served as the baseline sample for immunogenicity testing. Genomic DNA for TCRB sequencing was extracted from EDTA blood using the DNeasy Blood and Tissue Kit. The source of the sample is a study of a mutant IDH1 vaccine in newly diagnosed glioma (dated by TCRdb to the early 2020s). About the study as a whole: Of the 30 or so patients who were treated, around 62% were male and roughly 38% were female, and the mean age was roughly 40 years. Before enrollment, patients had received standard therapy of radiotherapy alone, temozolomide alone, or radiochemotherapy with temozolomide; most received the combination. Peripheral blood was collected at six visits: V03 (baseline), V05, V07, V10, V12 and V13. Longitudinal TCRB deep sequencing was performed for about two dozen treated patients wherever samples were available for exploratory analyses. The full study reports these points: Immune responses induced by the vaccine were seen in over 90% of patients across multiple MHC alleles. Pseudoprogression seemed to be unrelated to changes in the top peripheral T cell clonotypes found by TCRB sequencing. According to the authors, sample limitations meant that analyses of patient blood samples could not be reproduced. PBMC samples for TCRB deep sequencing were selected based on availability.

The method behind the library was the immunoSEQ multiplex PCR assay. Following the manufacturer's protocol, the hsTCRB Kit was used to amplify rearranged TCR beta chain sequences. TCRB libraries were sequenced on an Illumina MiSeq. Per the original workflow: Demultiplexing, trimming and gene mapping were performed with the kit vendor's proprietary platform. TCRdb took this table from immuneACCESS and kept in-frame rearrangements with V and J called. Such tables lack part of the clones; where checked against another copy, unresolved V genes explain under half of the gap, and the rest is unexplained. V and J calls and clone size are as listed in that table; D and trimming were resolved from the DNA. This sample is represented by 50,000 or so clones; approximately 78% of them were singletons. The ten biggest clones cover 15% to 25% of the sample. There are 13 amino acids in the CDR3, from cysteine to phenylalanine inclusive. Only the CDR3 DNA stays, 39 bases, in frame from base 1. V and J are truncated by 8 bases and 9 bases respectively, leaving an intervening sequence of 19 bases. Reading the germline V gene gives CDR1 SNHLY and CDR2 FYNNEI.

The receptor's source is a young man with glioma. The chain is encoded by TRBV2 joined to TRBJ1-2; 5 matching bases give a weak D call of TRBD1. Sequencing used PBMCs, obtained from a glioma patient treated with radiotherapy, temozolomide or both. CDR3 protein: CASLKIRGFSYTF. The sequenced DNA: TGTGCCAGCCTTAAAATTAGGGGATTTAGCTACACCTTC.